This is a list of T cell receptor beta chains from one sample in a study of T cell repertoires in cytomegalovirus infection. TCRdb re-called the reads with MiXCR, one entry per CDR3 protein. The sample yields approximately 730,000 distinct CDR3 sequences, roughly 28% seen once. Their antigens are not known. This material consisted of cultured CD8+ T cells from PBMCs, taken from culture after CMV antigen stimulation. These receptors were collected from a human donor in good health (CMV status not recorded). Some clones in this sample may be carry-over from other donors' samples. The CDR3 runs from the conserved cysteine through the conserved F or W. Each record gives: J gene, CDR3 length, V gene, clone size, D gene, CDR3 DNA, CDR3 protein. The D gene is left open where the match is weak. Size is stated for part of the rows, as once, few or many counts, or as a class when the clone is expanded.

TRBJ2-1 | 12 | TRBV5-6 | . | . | TGTGCCAGCAGCTCGTACAGCAATGAGCAGTTCTTC | CASSSYSNEQFF
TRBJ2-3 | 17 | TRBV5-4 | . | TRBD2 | TGTGCCAGCAGTTCTTACTGGACTAGCGGGCCTGAGGATACGCAGTATTTT | CASSSYWTSGPEDTQYF
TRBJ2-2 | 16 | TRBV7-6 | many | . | TGTGCCAGCAGAGCCAAGTGGGGCGCAAACACCGGGGAGCTGTTTTTT | CASRAKWGANTGELFF
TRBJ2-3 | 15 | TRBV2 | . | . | TGTGCCAGCAGTGAAGCGAGGCTAGCAGGTGATACGCAGTATTTT | CASSEARLAGDTQYF
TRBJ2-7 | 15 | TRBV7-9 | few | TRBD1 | TGTGCCAGCAGCTCAAACATTGGGACAGTCTACGAGCAGTACTTC | CASSSNIGTVYEQYF
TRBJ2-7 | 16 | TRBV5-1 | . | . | TGCGCCAGCAGCTTCACGCCGCAGGTAGCGGTCTACGAGCAGTACTTC | CASSFTPQVAVYEQYF
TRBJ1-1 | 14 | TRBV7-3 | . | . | TGTGCCAGCAGCCCGACCGACCACGAAAGGGAAGCTTTCTTT | CASSPTDHEREAFF
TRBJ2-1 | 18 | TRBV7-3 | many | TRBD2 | TGTGCCAGCAGCCCCTCCGAGGGAGCGGGGGGGCCCGGCAATGAGCAGTTCTTC | CASSPSEGAGGPGNEQFF
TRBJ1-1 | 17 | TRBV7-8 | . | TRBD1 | TGTGCCAGCAGCTTAGACAGGACAGGGGCGCCGGACACTGAAGCTTTCTTT | CASSLDRTGAPDTEAFF
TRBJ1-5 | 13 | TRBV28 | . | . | TGTGCCAGCAGTCTTCGAGGGGCGAAGCCCCAGCATTTT | CASSLRGAKPQHF
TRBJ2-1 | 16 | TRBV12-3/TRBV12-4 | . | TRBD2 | TGTGCCAGCAGTCCTGCCTTAGCGGGGAAAAACAATGAGCAGTTCTTC | CASSPALAGKNNEQFF
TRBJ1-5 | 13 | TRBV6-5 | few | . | TGTGCCAGCAGTACCCAGGGGAATCAGCCCCAGCATTTT | CASSTQGNQPQHF
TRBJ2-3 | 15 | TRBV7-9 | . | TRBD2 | TGTGCCAGCAGCTTGCCGGGACTAGATCGAGATACGCAGTATTTT | CASSLPGLDRDTQYF
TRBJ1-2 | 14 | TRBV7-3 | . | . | TGTGCCAGCAGCTTAAATGGCGGAGGGGACGGCTACACCTTC | CASSLNGGGDGYTF
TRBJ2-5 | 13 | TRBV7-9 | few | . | TGTGCCAGCAGCACACATTTCCAAGAGACCCAGTACTTC | CASSTHFQETQYF
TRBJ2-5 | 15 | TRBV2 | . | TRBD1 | TGTGCCAGCAACAGGGGCAGGGGCAATCAAGAGACCCAGTACTTC | CASNRGRGNQETQYF
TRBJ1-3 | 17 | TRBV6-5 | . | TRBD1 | TGTGCCAGCAGTTACTCGATGGGACAGGCCTACGGAAACACCATATATTTT | CASSYSMGQAYGNTIYF
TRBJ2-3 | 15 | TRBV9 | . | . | TGTGCCAGCAGCGTAGAGGATAGCCACACAGATACGCAGTATTTT | CASSVEDSHTDTQYF
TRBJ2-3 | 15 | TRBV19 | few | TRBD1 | TGTGCCAGTAGTATCGGACAGGGGGCGGGGGATACGCAGTATTTT | CASSIGQGAGDTQYF
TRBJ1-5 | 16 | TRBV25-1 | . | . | TGTGCCAGCAGTGAGGAAGGGGATGATAGCAATCAGCCCCAGCATTTT | CASSEEGDDSNQPQHF
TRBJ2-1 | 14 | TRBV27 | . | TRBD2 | TGTGCCAGCAGGGCCGGGGGGAGGGCCAATGAGCAGTTCTTC | CASRAGGRANEQFF
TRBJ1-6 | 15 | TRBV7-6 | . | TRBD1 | TGTGCCAGCAGCTATGGGGACAGGGGCAGATCACCCCTCCACTTT | CASSYGDRGRSPLHF
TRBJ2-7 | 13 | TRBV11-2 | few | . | TGTGCCAGCGGTCCGGATGTGCCTATCGAGCAGTACTTC | CASGPDVPIEQYF
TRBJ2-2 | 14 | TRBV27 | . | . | TGTGCCAGCAGTTTTGAAGAGAACACCGGGGAGCTGTTTTTT | CASSFEENTGELFF
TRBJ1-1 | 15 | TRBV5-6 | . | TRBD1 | TGTGCCAGCAGCCAACAGGGGCGGGCGGTCACTGAAGCTTTCTTT | CASSQQGRAVTEAFF
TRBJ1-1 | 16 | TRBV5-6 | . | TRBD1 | TGTGCCAGCAGCTTGCAGGGGGCAAGTTGGAACACTGAAGCTTTCTTT | CASSLQGASWNTEAFF
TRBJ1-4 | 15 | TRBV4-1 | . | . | TGCGCCAGCAGCCAAGAAAATCGGGTCAATGAAAAACTGTTTTTT | CASSQENRVNEKLFF
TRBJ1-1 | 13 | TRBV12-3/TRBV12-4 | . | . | TGTGCCAGCAAGGACGCTGTGGCCACTGAAGCTTACTTT | CASKDAVATEAYF
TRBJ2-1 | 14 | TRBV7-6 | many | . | TGTGCCAGCAGCATCTCATCCTTGGGGAATGAGCAGTTCTTC | CASSISSLGNEQFF
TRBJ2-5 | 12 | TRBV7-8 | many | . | TGTGCCAGCAGCCCGACACAAGAGACCCAGTACTTC | CASSPTQETQYF
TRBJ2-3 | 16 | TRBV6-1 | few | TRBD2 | TGTGCCAGCAGTGAATGGGGGGGACCGCCTACAGATACGCAGTATTTT | CASSEWGGPPTDTQYF
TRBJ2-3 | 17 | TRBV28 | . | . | TGTGCCAGCAGTTTTTATGGGGACGGGGAGGTAACAGATACGCAGTATTTT | CASSFYGDGEVTDTQYF
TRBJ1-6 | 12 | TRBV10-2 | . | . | TGCGCCAGCGGGGGTTTCAATTCACCCCTCCACTTT | CASGGFNSPLHF
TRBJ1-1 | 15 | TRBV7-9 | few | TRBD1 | TGTGCCAGCAGTCAAGGGAAGGGACAGGGAACTGAAGCTTTCTTT | CASSQGKGQGTEAFF
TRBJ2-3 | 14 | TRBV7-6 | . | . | TGTGCCAGCAGCTTAGGGCTAGAGCAAGATACGCAGTATTTT | CASSLGLEQDTQYF
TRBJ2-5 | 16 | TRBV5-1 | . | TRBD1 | TGCGCCAGCAGCTCGAGAATTACAGGGGCCGGAGAGACCCAGTACTTC | CASSSRITGAGETQYF
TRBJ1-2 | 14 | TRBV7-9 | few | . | TGTGCCAGCAGCAAAGGACAATCTAACTATGGCTACACCTTC | CASSKGQSNYGYTF
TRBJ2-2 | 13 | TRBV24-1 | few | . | TGTGCCACCAGTGACATGAACACCGGGGAGCTGTTTTTT | CATSDMNTGELFF
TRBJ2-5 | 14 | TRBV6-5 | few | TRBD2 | TGTGCCAGCAGAAAACTAGCGGTCAAAGAGACCCAGTACTTC | CASRKLAVKETQYF
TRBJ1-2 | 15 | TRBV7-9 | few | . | TGTGCCAGCAGCTTAGTGGGGGACGCGAGTAATGGCTACACCTTC | CASSLVGDASNGYTF
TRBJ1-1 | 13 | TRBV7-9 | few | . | TGTGCCAGCAGCTTAGAAGGGGAGACTGAAGCTTTCTTT | CASSLEGETEAFF
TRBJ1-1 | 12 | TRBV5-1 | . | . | TGCGCCAGCCGAGGAGATAACACTGAAGCTTTCTTT | CASRGDNTEAFF
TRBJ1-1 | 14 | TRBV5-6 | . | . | TGTGCCAGCAGCCCGGGGGACCTGAACACTGAAGCTTTCTTT | CASSPGDLNTEAFF
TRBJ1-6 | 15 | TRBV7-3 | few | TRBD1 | TGTGCCAGCAGCCCCCAGGGGGGCGGGAATTCACCCCTCCACTTT | CASSPQGGGNSPLHF
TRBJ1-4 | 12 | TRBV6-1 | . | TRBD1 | TGTGCCAGCAGACAGGGGGGTGAAAAACTGTTTTTT | CASRQGGEKLFF